The 10 T cell receptor beta chains reported below all come from one sample, sequenced in a study of neurological immune-mediated disorders. Via MiXCR, TCRdb re-called the 5' RACE reads, giving one row per CDR3 protein. This sample has 40,000 to 45,000 distinct CDR3 sequences, with approximately 12% found just once. The sample taken for sequencing was PBMCs. Source of these receptors: a female donor in good health.

This clonotype was detected many times. This chain connects TRBV12-3 or TRBV12-4 to TRBJ2-3; D is uncertain. The length of the CDR3 is 15 residues. The V end was cut by 6 bases, the J end by 5 bases, with 18 bases between. CDR3 protein: CASRPSAPRRDTQYF. Here the CDR3 DNA reads TGTGCCAGCAGACCCAGTGCCCCTCGGAGAGATACGCAGTATTTT.

Ten or more counts support this clonotype. V usage is TRBV12-3 or TRBV12-4 and J usage is TRBJ2-3, with TRBD1 identical over 8 bases. There are 15 residues in the CDR3. The ends lost 5 bases at V and 3 bases at J; junction bases unmatched: 7. This CDR3 is CASSARQGRTDTQYF. The CDR3 DNA is TGTGCCAGCAGTGCCAGACAGGGGAGGACAGATACGCAGTATTTT.

The chain uses TRBV12-3 or TRBV12-4 and TRBJ2-1; 11 bases are a match to TRBD2. CDR3 length: 14 residues. Trimming removed 6 bases from V and 6 bases from J; junction bases left unmatched: 4. The CDR3 DNA reads as TGTGCCAGCAGAACTAGCGGGAGTACCAATGAGCAGTTCTTC. It codes for CASRTSGSTNEQFF.

This clonotype was recorded at least ten times. The rearrangement uses TRBV11-2 and TRBJ2-3, with D possibly being TRBD2 (6 bases). Between the trimmed V and J ends, which lost 5 bases and 0 bases, there was a span of 12 bases. The CDR3 loop spans 15 amino acids. Germline V gene data show CDR1 as SGHAT and CDR2 as FQNNGV. The CDR3 reads CASSVRGSSTDTQYF. CDR3 DNA: TGTGCCAGCAGCGTACGGGGGAGTAGCACAGATACGCAGTATTTT.

The CDR3 sequence: CSSLRTERETQYF. CDR3 sequence (DNA): TGCAGTTCGCTAAGAACAGAGAGAGAGACCCAGTACTTC. The rearrangement uses TRBV20-1 and TRBJ2-5, with D unclear. V was trimmed by 8 bases and J by 4 bases, leaving 17 bases between them. Germline assignment: CDR1 DFQATT and CDR2 SNEGSKA (reference sequence). This CDR3 spans 13 amino acids.

This clonotype was seen repeatedly, ten times or more. This chain uses TRBV20-1 with TRBJ1-1; no clear D. The CDR3 is made up of 12 amino acids. V was shortened by 5 bases and J by 4 bases, with 11 bases between the two germline ends. The germline V gene has CDR1 DFQATT and CDR2 SNEGSKA (reference sequence). CDR3 DNA sequence: TGCAGTGCTTGCGAAGGATCCACTGAAGCTTTCTTT. This encodes CSACEGSTEAFF.

This clonotype was seen ten or more times. V is TRBV5-1 and J is TRBJ2-6; tentative D call: TRBD1 (6 bases). The CDR3 covers 17 residues. V was trimmed by 4 bases and J by 0 bases, leaving 14 bases between them. Germline lookup yields CDR1 SGHRS and CDR2 YFSETQ. CDR3: CASSEGHSFSGANVLTF. The DNA of the CDR3 is TGCGCCAGCAGCGAGGGACATTCCTTCTCTGGGGCCAACGTCCTGACTTTC. Filled out from reference TRBV5-1 and TRBJ2-6, the complete variable domain reads KAGVTQTPRYLIKTRGQQVTLSCSPISGHRSVSWYQQTPGQGLQFLFEYFSETQRNKGNFPGRFSGRQFSNSRSEMNVSTLELGDSALYLCASSEGHSFSGANVLTFGAGSRLTVL.

V and J are TRBV3-1 and TRBJ1-1; TRBD1 matches 11 bases. V was pared by 1 base and J by 4 bases, with 2 bases of the junction left unmatched. The CDR3 runs to 15 residues. Germline V gene data show CDR1 as LGHDT and CDR2 as YNNKEL (reference sequence). The CDR3 protein is CASSQVGTGGTEAFF. CDR3 nucleotides: TGTGCCAGCAGCCAAGTTGGGACAGGGGGCACTGAAGCTTTCTTT.

In this sample, this clonotype is medium-sized. This chain joins TRBV20-1 and TRBJ2-3, with 10 nucleotides matching TRBD2. The CDR3 length is 16 residues. The germline CDR1 and CDR2 sequences are DFQATT and SNEGSKA (reference sequence). V shed 3 bases and J 4 bases; nucleotides not matched to a gene: 10. This CDR3 is CSASVPLAGLSDTQYF. The CDR3, as DNA: TGCAGTGCTAGTGTCCCACTAGCGGGACTCTCAGATACGCAGTATTTT.

This clonotype has at least ten counts. The genes are TRBV5-1 and TRBJ1-1, with D possibly matching TRBD1 (6 bases). The ends were cut back, 0 bases at V and 4 bases at J, with 13 bases in the middle. The CDR3 is 15 amino acids. The germline V gene has CDR1 SGHRS and CDR2 YFSETQ. The chain's CDR3 is CASSLGQVGGTEAFF. In DNA form, the CDR3 reads TGCGCCAGCAGCTTGGGACAGGTTGGCGGCACTGAAGCTTTCTTT.